These 29 T cell receptor beta chains originate from one sample sequenced in a study of siplizumab effects on memory and regulatory T cells. The assay was immunoSEQ multiplex PCR, and TCRdb's table has in-frame clones only and misses some. The data contain 40,000 to 45,000 clones, roughly 90% of them singletons. Sequenced: naive CD4+ T cells sorted from blood. Source of these receptors: a human donor in good health.

Written as DNA, the CDR3 is TGCGCCAGCAGTCCAGCGGGAGGGACAGATACGCAGTATTTT. Amino acid sequence: CASSPAGGTDTQYF. The V call is TRBV10-1, the J call TRBJ2-3; 10 positions agree with TRBD2. V was pared by 5 bases and J by 3 bases, with 2 bases of the junction left unmatched. From germline, CDR1 is WNHNN and CDR2 SYGVQD (reference sequence). This CDR3 comprises 14 residues.

This sequence joins TRBV25-1 and TRBJ2-1; TRBD1 matches at 12 bases. The V gene's germline CDR1 is MGHDK and CDR2 SYGVNS. The junction had 12 bases not matched to a gene; V was cut back by 3 bases and J by 9 bases. The CDR3 extends over 17 amino acids. CDR3 sequence (DNA): TGTGCCAGCAGTGATTTTCCGGGACAGGGGGCATTTGGTGAGCAGTTCTTC. Translation gives CASSDFPGQGAFGEQFF.

The chain recombines TRBV19 with TRBJ2-1; TRBD2 matches 12 bases. Trimming cost V 3 bases and J 3 bases; bases outside gene matches: 3. The CDR3 is made up of 16 amino acids. CDR1 and CDR2 (germline): LNHDA, SQIVND (reference sequence). CDR3: CASSIGTSGYYNEQFF. CDR3 bases: TGTGCCAGTAGTATCGGGACTAGCGGGTACTACAATGAGCAGTTCTTC.

V gene TRBV9 combines with J gene TRBJ2-7; no clear D gene. CDR1 SGDLS and CDR2 YYNGEE come from the germline V gene. V was shortened by 0 bases and J by 7 bases, with 11 bases between the two germline ends. The CDR3 totals 13 residues. This CDR3 is CASSVARVSEQYF. CDR3 nucleotide sequence: TGTGCCAGCAGCGTAGCTCGGGTGAGTGAGCAGTACTTC.

This clone was observed once. The V gene is TRBV5-1, the J gene TRBJ2-7, with a tentative D call TRBD2 (6 bases). The germline CDR1 and CDR2 sequences are SGHRS and YFSETQ. The length of the CDR3 is 14 residues. The V end was cut by 4 bases, the J end by 2 bases, with 13 bases between. The CDR3 bases are TGCGCCAGCAGCCCCCGGGGGTCGACCTACGAGCAGTACTTC. Its translation is CASSPRGSTYEQYF.

This chain links TRBV10-3 with TRBJ1-2, with 8 bases identical to TRBD1. V dropped 6 bases and J dropped 10; count of bases not matched to a gene: 4. Germline assignment: CDR1 ENHRY and CDR2 SYGVKD. CDR3 length equals 11 residues. For the CDR3, the DNA is TGTGCCATCAGGGAGACAGGGGCCTACACCTTC. Translated, it gives CAIRETGAYTF.

The V call is TRBV5-4, the J call TRBJ2-1; 9 nucleotides match TRBD2. The CDR3 spans 17 residues. V lost 0 bases and J lost 2; bases outside the gene matches: 6. CDR1 is SGHNT and CDR2 is YYREEE in the germline V gene (reference sequence). CDR3 loop: CASSLEGGRAPYNEQFF. In DNA, the CDR3 is TGTGCCAGCAGCTTGGAGGGCGGGAGGGCACCCTACAATGAGCAGTTCTTC.

J is TRBJ2-5 and V is TRBV7-2; tentative D call: TRBD2 (6 bases). The V gene's germline CDR1 is SGHTA and CDR2 FQGNSA. This CDR3 contains 17 residues. V dropped 5 bases and J dropped 5 bases, with 24 bases sitting between them. The CDR3 spells CASSPGVTAGRGETQYF. Here the CDR3 DNA reads TGTGCCAGCAGCCCGGGGGTAACTGCGGGTCGAGGGGAGACCCAGTACTTC.

V usage is TRBV7-2 and J usage is TRBJ2-1; 8 bases are shared with TRBD2. V lost 0 bases, J lost 4 bases, and 5 bases stayed unmatched. The length of the CDR3 is 16 residues. Per the germline V gene, CDR1 is SGHTA and CDR2 is FQGNSA. The CDR3 reads CASSLALGGGYNEQFF. For the CDR3, the DNA is TGTGCCAGCAGCTTAGCGCTTGGCGGGGGGTACAATGAGCAGTTCTTC.

The genes are TRBV19 and TRBJ2-1; 12 bases are a match to TRBD2. Looked up from germline, CDR1 is LNHDA and CDR2 is SQIVND (reference sequence). The CDR3 has 15 amino acids. V lost 6 bases and J lost 5; bases outside the gene matches: 5. CDR3 sequence: CASRGGTSGHNEQFF. DNA of the CDR3: TGTGCCAGTAGGGGAGGGACTAGCGGGCACAATGAGCAGTTCTTC. The variable domain in full, completed from reference TRBV19 and TRBJ2-1, reads DGGITQSPKYLFRKEGQNVTLSCEQNLNHDAMYWYRQDPGQGLRLIYYSQIVNDFQKGDIAEGYSVSREKKESFPLTVTSAQKNPTAFYLCASRGGTSGHNEQFFGPGTRLTVL.

This clone was counted once. The J gene is TRBJ2-1, the V gene TRBV10-3; 9 nucleotides line up with TRBD1. Germline V gene lookup returns CDR1 ENHRY and CDR2 SYGVKD. This CDR3 comprises 15 residues. V lost 4 bases, J lost 9 bases, and 10 bases stayed unmatched. The CDR3, as DNA: TGTGCCATCAGTGGGGGACAGGGCCTATTGGGTGAGCAGTTCTTC. It specifies CAISGGQGLLGEQFF.

This chain connects TRBV7-9 to TRBJ1-3; 8 bases align to TRBD1. Germline V gene lookup returns CDR1 SEHNR and CDR2 FQNEAQ (reference sequence). With 5 bases clipped from V and 3 bases from J, the junction kept 15 bases outside the gene matches. This CDR3 is 18 amino acids long. The CDR3 sequence is CASSHGQGSIRIGNTIYF. In DNA form, the CDR3 reads TGTGCCAGCAGCCACGGACAGGGTAGTATACGGATTGGAAACACCATATATTTT.

The rearrangement uses TRBV7-2 and TRBJ2-7, with D unclear. Germline V gene sequence: CDR1 SGHTA, CDR2 FQGNSA. Trimming stripped 11 bases from V and 6 bases from J, with 23 bases between. The CDR3 is 14 amino acids. CDR3 region: CASAAERVTGEQYF. The CDR3 DNA follows: TGTGCCTCCGCCGCGGAGCGCGTGACGGGCGAGCAGTACTTC. The full variable domain, its missing parts supplied by reference TRBV7-2 and TRBJ2-7, is GAGVSQSPSNKVTEKGKDVELRCDPISGHTALYWYRQSLGQGLEFLIYFQGNSAPDKSGLPSDRFSAERTGGSVSTLTIQRTQQEDSAVYLCASAAERVTGEQYFGPGTRLTVT.

V gene TRBV5-4 combines with J gene TRBJ1-1; tentative D call: TRBD1 (5 bases). With 1 base removed from V and 1 base from J, the gap between germline ends came to 8 bases. The germline gives CDR1 SGHNT, CDR2 YYREEE (reference sequence). The CDR3 sequence is 14 residues long. Written as DNA, the CDR3 is TGTGCCAGCAGCTTGAAGGGGCGGAACACTGAAGCTTTCTTT. Translating gives CASSLKGRNTEAFF.

CDR3 residues: CASSSPGAGLAQHF. The DNA for the CDR3 is TGTGCCAGCAGTTCCCCGGGGGCGGGTTTAGCCCAGCATTTT. This chain joins TRBV6-6 and TRBJ1-5, with D maybe TRBD1 (6 bases). CDR3 length: 14 amino acids. Germline lookup yields CDR1 MNHNY and CDR2 SVGAGI (reference sequence). Between the trimmed V and J ends, which lost 4 bases and 11 bases, there was a span of 18 bases.

V is TRBV4-1 and J is TRBJ2-3; perhaps TRBD1 as D (6 bases). The CDR3 length is 17 residues. V gave up 3 bases and J gave up 2 bases, with 18 bases separating them. Germline values: CDR1 MGHRA, CDR2 YSYEKL. CDR3 sequence (DNA): TGCGCCAGCAGCCACTCCAGAGGGGGATTGAACACAGATACGCAGTATTTT. Amino acids: CASSHSRGGLNTDTQYF.

This chain connects TRBV5-4 to TRBJ1-1; tentatively, D is TRBD1 (6 bases). Germline-derived CDR1 and CDR2 are SGHNT and YYREEE (reference sequence). The V and J ends lost 4 bases and 8 bases respectively, with 18 bases between them. The CDR3 runs to 14 residues. The CDR3 is CASSQDTHRVEAFF. CDR3 nucleotides: TGTGCCAGCAGCCAAGATACCCACAGGGTGGAAGCTTTCTTT.

The V gene is TRBV7-9, the J gene TRBJ2-7; D remains ambiguous. V lost 5 bases to trimming and J lost 3 bases, with 5 bases between them. Germline V gene lookup returns CDR1 SEHNR and CDR2 FQNEAQ (reference sequence). The CDR3 is made up of 11 amino acids. CDR3 nucleotides: TGTGCCAGCAGCCTAGACTACGAGCAGTACTTC. It specifies CASSLDYEQYF.

This sequence joins TRBV5-1 and TRBJ1-1; the D is unclear. The CDR3 spans 13 residues. V lost 2 bases and J lost 1, with 6 bases in between. Germline V lookup: CDR1 SGHRS, CDR2 YFSETQ. This CDR3 reads CASSLIPNTEAFF. The CDR3 DNA is TGCGCCAGCAGCTTAATTCCGAACACTGAAGCTTTCTTT.

The chain couples TRBV2 to TRBJ1-2; 10 bases match TRBD1. J gave up 7 bases and V 4 bases, and 6 bases lay outside the gene matches. Per germline, CDR1 SNHLY and CDR2 FYNNEI. The length of the CDR3 is 14 residues. CDR3 loop: CASSGQGATGGYTF. DNA for the CDR3: TGTGCCAGCAGTGGACAGGGGGCTACCGGTGGCTACACCTTC.

The chain has TRBV6-6 and TRBJ1-1, with D tentatively TRBD1 (5 bases). V shed 5 bases and J shed 1 base, with 14 bases lying between them. The CDR3 length is 15 residues. The V gene's germline CDR1 is MNHNY and CDR2 SVGAGI (reference sequence). The CDR3, as DNA: TGTGCCAGCAGTCACCGACAGACAACGAACACTGAAGCTTTCTTT. This codes for CASSHRQTTNTEAFF.

V gene TRBV29-1 combines with J gene TRBJ1-2, with D unclear. The CDR3 contains 11 residues. Per the germline V gene, CDR1 is SQVTM and CDR2 is ANQGSEA. V was pared by 4 bases and J by 8 bases, with 11 bases between. The CDR3 sequence: CSVASGGGYTF. Here the CDR3 DNA reads TGCAGCGTTGCCTCCGGAGGGGGCTACACCTTC.

J is TRBJ1-1 and V is TRBV6-5; D perhaps matches TRBD1 (5 bases). Germline CDR1 MNHEY, CDR2 SVGAGI. Trimming removed 2 bases from V and 1 base from J, with 5 bases in between. The CDR3 consists of 13 residues. In nucleotides, the CDR3 is TGTGCCAGCAGTTACGGGGGGAACACTGAAGCTTTCTTT. Translated, it gives CASSYGGNTEAFF.

The chain uses TRBV19 and TRBJ2-5; no definite D call. This CDR3 is built from 13 residues. The germline CDR1 and CDR2 sequences are LNHDA and SQIVND (reference sequence). Trimming left V 4 bases short and J 5 bases short, with 11 bases between. The CDR3 loop reads CASSRGPGETQYF. The CDR3 DNA is TGTGCCAGTAGTAGGGGTCCCGGCGAGACCCAGTACTTC.

The DNA for the CDR3 is TGTGCCAGCTCACCGTCCAGGGGATTCGGCGACTATGGCTACACCTTC. Amino acid sequence: CASSPSRGFGDYGYTF. This chain links TRBV18 with TRBJ1-2; D might be TRBD1 (6 bases). CDR1 is KGHSH and CDR2 is LQKENI in the germline V gene. The CDR3 sequence is 16 residues long. V dropped 3 bases and J dropped 3 bases, with 17 bases sitting between them.

This clone was found once. V is TRBV29-1 and J is TRBJ1-2; D remains ambiguous. The CDR3 extends over 13 amino acids. Trimming stripped 7 bases from V and 2 bases from J, with 14 bases between. Germline loops: CDR1 SQVTM, CDR2 ANQGSEA. This CDR3 reads CSAGVDGNYGYTF. DNA for the CDR3: TGCAGCGCTGGGGTGGACGGGAACTATGGCTACACCTTC.

This clone occurred once. This chain links TRBV28 with TRBJ1-1, with a weak D call TRBD1 (6 bases). The germline gives CDR1 MDHEN, CDR2 SYDVKM. The CDR3 covers 15 residues. The V end lost 2 bases, the J end lost 2 bases, and 12 bases lay between the germline ends. The CDR3 is CASSLRYRDNTEAFF. The CDR3 DNA reads TGTGCCAGCAGTTTACGCTACAGGGACAACACTGAAGCTTTCTTT.

The chain links TRBV9 to TRBJ2-1, with D maybe TRBD2 (6 bases). Germline-derived CDR1 and CDR2 are SGDLS and YYNGEE. V lost 4 bases and J lost 6, with 11 bases in between. CDR3 length equals 13 residues. The CDR3 reads CASSPRRGNEQFF. CDR3 DNA sequence: TGTGCCAGCAGCCCCCGGCGGGGCAATGAGCAGTTCTTC. The full variable domain, in which reference TRBV9 and TRBJ2-1 provide the parts outside the CDR3, is DSGVTQTPKHLITATGQRVTLRCSPRSGDLSVYWYQQSLDQGLQFLIQYYNGEERAKGNILERFSAQQFPDLHSELNLSSLELGDSALYFCASSPRRGNEQFFGPGTRLTVL.

J is TRBJ1-6 and V is TRBV10-3; D is unresolved. The germline gives CDR1 ENHRY, CDR2 SYGVKD. Trimming removed 3 bases at V and 7 bases at J, with 4 bases between. This CDR3 has 12 amino acids. The CDR3 DNA reads TGTGCCATCAGTGACGGGAATTCACCCCTCCACTTT. Protein sequence: CAISDGNSPLHF.